The sequence of this T cell receptor (beta chain) was determined in a study of blood T cell repertoires in COVID-19. Across the study: From T cells, B-cell-depleted T cells, or PBMCs came the material, which was cDNA or gDNA.

In the authors' workflow: Amplifying reference gene primers gave estimates of nucleated cell counts. Method: immunoSEQ multiplex PCR; TCRdb's copy keeps in-frame clones and lacks some. D and trimming come from the DNA, and the V and J calls and clone size come from that table. The table includes tens of thousands of clones, 85% to 90% detected once. Germline-derived CDR1 and CDR2 are SGHRS and YFSETQ. Trimming pared 0 bases from V and 2 bases from J, leaving 9 bases between. The CDR3 covers 14 residues. Input material: peripheral blood. This sequence joins TRBV5-1 and TRBJ2-7, with unresolved D. The receptor's source is a woman aged 60-75 years with COVID-19, enrolled during active disease. The CDR3 reads CASSLETTTYEQYF. The CDR3 region has the DNA TGCGCCAGCAGCTTGGAGACAACCACCTACGAGCAGTACTTC.